These T cell receptor beta chains were read from a single sample in a study of blood T cell repertoires in COVID-19. The table came from immunoSEQ multiplex PCR; TCRdb's copy has only in-frame clones and leaves some out. This table has 50,000 to 70,000 clones, 80% to 90% appearing once. The sequenced sample consisted of peripheral blood. The receptors stem from an older woman with acute or convalescent COVID-19. CDR3s include the opening cysteine and the closing phenylalanine or tryptophan. Fields, in order: D gene, J gene, clone size, V gene, CDR3 DNA, CDR3 protein. A D gene is named only where the DNA matches it firmly. Clone size is stated in some rows and not others, as once, few, many or a class when expanded.

D: NA; J: TRBJ1-2; size: NA; V: TRBV5-6; DNA: TGTGCCAGCAGCTTGAACCAGGTTGCTAACTATGGCTACACCTTC; CDR3: CASSLNQVANYGYTF
D: NA; J: TRBJ2-1; size: once; V: TRBV19; DNA: TGTGCCAGTAGTAAGGCGGCCAGGGACAATGAGCAGTTCTTC; CDR3: CASSKAARDNEQFF
D: TRBD1; J: TRBJ2-7; size: NA; V: TRBV19; DNA: TGTGCCAGTAGTAGGGGGACAGGGACGTCCTACGAGCAGTACTTC; CDR3: CASSRGTGTSYEQYF
D: TRBD1; J: TRBJ1-1; size: NA; V: TRBV11-3; DNA: TGTGCCAGCAGCTTAGTACGGGACAGTGAAGCTTTCTTT; CDR3: CASSLVRDSEAFF
D: TRBD2; J: TRBJ2-3; size: NA; V: TRBV7-9; DNA: TGTGCCAGCAGCCGAGCGGGGGCTGGGGATACGCAGTATTTT; CDR3: CASSRAGAGDTQYF
D: NA; J: TRBJ2-3; size: NA; V: TRBV19; DNA: TGTGCCAGTAGTAGCGGGACAGATACGCAGTATTTT; CDR3: CASSSGTDTQYF
D: NA; J: TRBJ2-2; size: NA; V: TRBV5-1; DNA: TGCGCCAGCAGCTTGGGCGGTTCGAACACCGGGGAGCTGTTTTTT; CDR3: CASSLGGSNTGELFF
D: NA; J: TRBJ1-2; size: NA; V: TRBV6-6; DNA: TGTGCCAGCAGTCCTGTGGGCGTCTCTAACTATGGCTACACCTTC; CDR3: CASSPVGVSNYGYTF
D: NA; J: TRBJ1-5; size: NA; V: TRBV5-1; DNA: TGCGCCAGCAGCTTGGACTCTCCTAGCCATCAGCCCCAGCATTTT; CDR3: CASSLDSPSHQPQHF
D: NA; J: TRBJ1-3; size: NA; V: TRBV5-4; DNA: TGTGCCAGCAGCGTAAACAGGGTCGGAAACACCATATATTTT; CDR3: CASSVNRVGNTIYF
D: TRBD1; J: TRBJ2-5; size: NA; V: TRBV7-9; DNA: TGTGCCAGCAGCGAAAAGGACAGGGACCGGGAGACCCAGTACTTC; CDR3: CASSEKDRDRETQYF
D: NA; J: TRBJ1-3; size: NA; V: TRBV9; DNA: TGTGCCAGCAGCGTATCAGTCTCTGGAAACACCATATATTTT; CDR3: CASSVSVSGNTIYF
D: NA; J: TRBJ1-4; size: NA; V: TRBV18; DNA: TGTGCCAGCTCACCGAGAGGAGAAAAACTGTTTTTT; CDR3: CASSPRGEKLFF
D: TRBD2; J: TRBJ2-3; size: NA; V: TRBV5-4; DNA: TGTGCCAGCAGCTTGGGGGGGACTAGTACAGATACGCAGTATTTT; CDR3: CASSLGGTSTDTQYF